This T cell receptor (beta chain) was captured in a study of blood T cell repertoires in COVID-19. Libraries were prepared by immunoSEQ multiplex PCR; TCRdb keeps only in-frame clonotypes and omits some of them. The table lists approximately 250,000 clones, roughly 85% of them singletons. This CDR3 contains 16 residues. V dropped 5 bases and J dropped 1 base, with 17 bases sitting between them. The germline CDR1 and CDR2 sequences are MNHEY and SMNVEV (reference sequence). The source is a man in his fifties with COVID-19, enrolled during active disease. Material for sequencing was peripheral blood. The chain combines TRBV27 with TRBJ1-2; D is uncertain. The CDR3 DNA reads TGTGCCAGCAGTCCTTATCTCTCTCAGGTTAACTATGGCTACACCTTC. This sequence encodes CASSPYLSQVNYGYTF.